This T cell receptor (beta chain) was sequenced for a study of T cells after yellow fever vaccination. Study details: The fractions with low cell numbers were processed using SMART-Seq v4 Ultra Low Input. General study findings and limits: Post-booster repertoires again held most primary-vaccination clones (about 96% CD4, just under 90% CD8). Abundant clonotypes (contaminants from the bulk population) could be present in FACS-sorted repertoires.

V shed 0 bases and J 2 bases; nucleotides not matched to a gene: 4. The CDR3 has 17 residues. The germline V gene encodes CDR1 SGHTA and CDR2 FQGNSA. This clonotype came up many times. Its antigen is undetermined. Each CDR3 protein gets one entry after TCRdb re-called the 5' RACE reads with MiXCR. The table lists 50,000 or so distinct CDR3 sequences, about 7.9% of them singletons. The chain links TRBV7-2 to TRBJ2-7; 13 bases fit TRBD2. This sample comprised CD8+ T cells sorted from PBMCs, obtained around 14 days after the first yellow fever vaccination. The TCR originated in a man between 18 and 35 years old who received the YFV17D yellow fever vaccine. In DNA, the CDR3 is TGTGCCAGCAGCTTAGCGGGACTAGCGGGGACGGCCTACGAGCAGTACTTC. This encodes CASSLAGLAGTAYEQYF. Full variable domain (outside the CDR3, taken from reference TRBV7-2 and TRBJ2-7): GAGVSQSPSNKVTEKGKDVELRCDPISGHTALYWYRQSLGQGLEFLIYFQGNSAPDKSGLPSDRFSAERTGGSVSTLTIQRTQQEDSAVYLCASSLAGLAGTAYEQYFGPGTRLTVT.